This TCR beta chain appears in the sequencing data of a study of spatial heterogeneity in lung cancer. TCRdb re-derived calls from the 5' RACE reads in MiXCR, one entry per CDR3 protein. The sample records roughly 46,000 distinct CDR3 sequences, 10% to 15% being singletons. The CDR3 has 13 amino acids. The V and J ends lost 1 base and 9 bases respectively, with 13 bases between them. CDR1 and CDR2 (germline): SQVTM, ANQGSEA. This clonotype occurred many times. The sample's time point: sample taken at primary tumor resection. Sequencing covered unsorted whole RNA taken from tumor, nontumor lung or frozen PBMC.

The V call is TRBV29-1, the J call TRBJ2-1; possible D gene TRBD2, 5 bases. The specimen was PBMCs, collected at surgery. The receptor was isolated from a female donor with early-stage non-small cell lung cancer. The CDR3 loop is CSVEVSGFGEQFF. The CDR3 DNA reads as TGCAGCGTTGAAGTATCGGGGTTCGGTGAGCAGTTCTTC.